Sequencing of this T cell receptor (beta chain) was carried out in a study of Ad26.COV2.S vaccination and SARS-CoV-2 variants. Study-wide points: Substantial breadth was reportedly displayed by spike-specific CD8+ and CD4+ T cell responses after vaccination. It was found that vaccine and placebo recipients had similar non-spike TCR breadth. It was vaccine recipients, not placebo recipients, who had the higher spike-specific TCR breadth.

Regarding treatment: around 19 received Ad26.COV2.S at low or high dose, single or two shots; 5 received placebo; per-sample allocation not given. The study sampled participants on day 63 after the first vaccine or placebo injection. The germline gives CDR1 MRHNA, CDR2 SNTAGT. The V segment lost 2 bases and the J segment 7 bases; nucleotides outside the gene matches: 5. The length of the CDR3 is 14 residues. Remarks on this clone: Its specificity is not known.

The repertoire was sequenced with immunoSEQ multiplex PCR; TCRdb's copy has only in-frame clones and lacks some. The table lists about 350,000 clones, around 89% of them singletons. The chain carries TRBV6-4 and TRBJ1-2, with 9 bases identical to TRBD1. This TCR was recovered from a person aged 18-65 years who received the Ad26.COV2.S COVID-19 vaccine or a placebo. Sample: peripheral blood, taken in a trial of Ad26.COV2.S vaccine versus placebo. The CDR3 is CASSDTGTGSGYTF. The CDR3 nucleotides read TGTGCCAGCAGTGACACTGGGACAGGGTCTGGCTACACCTTC.